The rows below give T cell receptor beta chains drawn from one sample of a study of human T cells and chemical hapten exposure. TCRdb re-derived calls from the RACE reads in MiXCR, one entry per CDR3 protein. This table holds fewer than 300,000 distinct CDR3 sequences, approximately 8.4% found once. Here the sequenced sample was whole blood, taken in connection with sensitization to the hapten diphenylcyclopropenone (DPC). These receptors all come from a woman in her forties with alopecia areata. Some clones in this sample may be carry-over from other donors' samples. The CDR3 runs from the conserved cysteine through the conserved F or W. The D gene is left open where the match is weak. Expanded clones are given a class, and other clones once, few, many or no size at all.

J	size	V	D	DNA	CDR3
TRBJ2-3	few	TRBV29-1	.	TGCAGCGGGGCACCCCCATCAGATACGCAGTATTTT	CSGAPPSDTQYF
TRBJ2-3	few	TRBV5-6	.	TGTGCCAGCAGCTTCCCGACGGCAGATACGCAGTATTTT	CASSFPTADTQYF
TRBJ2-3	many	TRBV6-5	TRBD2	TGTGCCAGACTAGCGGGAGGCACAGATACGCAGTATTTT	CARLAGGTDTQYF
TRBJ2-5	many	TRBV12-3/TRBV12-4	.	TGTGCCAGCAGCCCATTGGGGGGCGAAGAGACCCAGTACTTC	CASSPLGGEETQYF
TRBJ2-2	few	TRBV29-1	.	TGCAGCGTCCGGGAACAGCCGAACACCGGGGAGCTGTTTTTT	CSVREQPNTGELFF
TRBJ1-1	few	TRBV7-9	TRBD1	TGTGCCAGCAGTACCGGGACAGGGAGGATCTTCGTCACTGAAGCTTTCTTT	CASSTGTGRIFVTEAFF
TRBJ2-3	few	TRBV7-3	.	TGTGCCAGCAGCCCCCGGAACACAGATACGCAGTATTTT	CASSPRNTDTQYF
TRBJ2-7	few	TRBV27	TRBD2	TGTGCCAGCAGTTTATCCAGCGGGAGACCCCACGAGCAGTACTTC	CASSLSSGRPHEQYF
TRBJ2-3	many	TRBV10-3	.	TGTGCCATCACGGACGGAACAGATACGCAGTATTTT	CAITDGTDTQYF
TRBJ2-7	many	TRBV7-2	TRBD1	TGTGCCAGCAGCTTTACTTCACAGGGGTACGAGCAGTACTTC	CASSFTSQGYEQYF
TRBJ2-5	.	TRBV4-2	.	TGTGCCAGCAGCCAAGCGATGAAGCTTCCAGAGACCCAGTACTTC	CASSQAMKLPETQYF
TRBJ1-5	few	TRBV20-1	TRBD1	TGCAGTGCTAGTAAGGGGGCCTCAGGGTTCAATCAGCCCCAGCATTTT	CSASKGASGFNQPQHF
TRBJ2-7	many	TRBV9	.	TGTGCCAGCAGCGTGTCGGGGGCGTACTCCTACGAGCAGTACTTC	CASSVSGAYSYEQYF
TRBJ2-1	.	TRBV28	.	TGTGCCAGCAGTGAGATCCGGCTAGACTACAATGAGCAGTTCTTC	CASSEIRLDYNEQFF
TRBJ1-2	many	TRBV24-1	TRBD1	TGTGCCACCAGTGACGTCGGGACAGGCTATGGCTACACCTTC	CATSDVGTGYGYTF
TRBJ2-1	few	TRBV7-2	.	TGTGCCAGCAGCTTAGATGGGGCTAGCTCCTACAATGAGCAGTTCTTC	CASSLDGASSYNEQFF
TRBJ2-7	.	TRBV27	TRBD1	TGTGCCAGCAGCCTGACAGGGGAAAAGCAGTACTTC	CASSLTGEKQYF
TRBJ2-7	.	TRBV11-2	TRBD1	TGTGCCAGCAGCTTGAGGGCAGGGCAGGGGGCGGTCGAGCAGTACTTC	CASSLRAGQGAVEQYF
TRBJ2-1	.	TRBV29-1	.	TGCAGCGCCCCCGGCCAGTTGGGCTCCTACAATGAGCAGTTCTTC	CSAPGQLGSYNEQFF
TRBJ1-2	.	TRBV7-2	.	TGTGCCAGCAGCTCCGAACCTGCGGGCATCTCATATGGCTACACCTTC	CASSSEPAGISYGYTF
TRBJ2-3	few	TRBV11-2	.	TGTGCCAGCGACAGTAGCGGATTTTACACAGATACGCAGTATTTT	CASDSSGFYTDTQYF
TRBJ2-1	many	TRBV7-2	TRBD2	TGTGCCAGCAGGGCGAGCGGGAGAACCTACAATGAGCAGTTCTTC	CASRASGRTYNEQFF
TRBJ2-7	few	TRBV4-1	.	TGCGCCAGCAGCCAGCAGGGAATTTTGAACGAGCAGTACTTC	CASSQQGILNEQYF
TRBJ2-2	many	TRBV29-1	.	TGCAGCGTTGGGCCAGGGGCCTCCACCGGGGAGCTGTTTTTT	CSVGPGASTGELFF
TRBJ2-5	few	TRBV28	.	TGTGCCAGCAGCCGCTGGGAGACCCAGTACTTC	CASSRWETQYF
TRBJ1-5	.	TRBV9	TRBD1	TGTGCCAGCAGCACGACAGGGGCGAGCAATCAGCCCCAGCATTTT	CASSTTGASNQPQHF
TRBJ2-7	few	TRBV10-3	TRBD2	TGTGCCATCAGTGGGGGACTACCCACCTACGAGCAGTACTTC	CAISGGLPTYEQYF
TRBJ2-7	few	TRBV5-1	.	TGCGCCAGCAGCTTTGAGGGGGAAACCTACGAGCAGTACTTC	CASSFEGETYEQYF
TRBJ2-3	few	TRBV11-2	TRBD2	TGTGCCAGCAGCTTGCCTAGCGGGAGGCCAGGCACAGATACGCAGTATTTT	CASSLPSGRPGTDTQYF
TRBJ2-1	many	TRBV10-3	.	TGTGCCATCAGCGATCCTGACAATGAGCAGTTCTTC	CAISDPDNEQFF
TRBJ2-5	.	TRBV7-9	TRBD1	TGTGCCAGCAGCTTAGAGGGACAGGGGAGAGCCCAGTACTTC	CASSLEGQGRAQYF
TRBJ2-5	few	TRBV6-2/TRBV6-3	TRBD2	TGTGCCAGCAGTTCGTTACCGGGACTAGCGGGAAAAGAGACCCAGTACTTC	CASSSLPGLAGKETQYF
TRBJ1-1	.	TRBV7-2	.	TGTGCCAGCAGCTTAGTAGGGGTCTTTGGCACTGAAGCTTTCTTT	CASSLVGVFGTEAFF
TRBJ2-1	.	TRBV7-3	TRBD2	TGTGCCAGCAGCGTAAGAGGGGAGAAGGCGACTAGCAGATACAATGAGCAGTTCTTC	CASSVRGEKATSRYNEQFF
TRBJ1-1	.	TRBV7-6	.	TGTGCCAGCAGCTTAGTATCAGACACAACTGAAGCTTTCTTT	CASSLVSDTTEAFF
TRBJ2-5	few	TRBV18	.	TGTGCCAGCTCACCGAGGAGGGGAGCGGAGACCCAGTACTTC	CASSPRRGAETQYF
TRBJ1-4	many	TRBV9	.	TGTGCCAGCAGCGTAGCTCCCGAAAATGAAAAACTGTTTTTT	CASSVAPENEKLFF
TRBJ2-3	few	TRBV5-1	.	TGCGCCAGCAGCTGGCCCCGACGGACCGTCACAGATACGCAGTATTTT	CASSWPRRTVTDTQYF
TRBJ1-1	.	TRBV18	.	TGTGCCAGCTCACCACAGGGGTCGGTGGCTGAAGCTTTCTTT	CASSPQGSVAEAFF
TRBJ2-3	few	TRBV27	TRBD1	TGTGCCAGCAGTGCAGGACAGGACTTCCTCACAGATACGCAGTATTTT	CASSAGQDFLTDTQYF
TRBJ1-2	many	TRBV27	TRBD1	TGTGCCAGCAGTTTCAGGGACAGGGACGGCTACACCTTC	CASSFRDRDGYTF
TRBJ1-1	.	TRBV20-1	.	TGCAGTGCTAGAATAGGGCGGGAAGCTTTCTTT	CSARIGREAFF
TRBJ2-3	few	TRBV7-2	.	TGTGCCAGCAGCTTATCCAGGGGCGATACGCAGTATTTT	CASSLSRGDTQYF
TRBJ1-2	.	TRBV11-3	.	TGTGCCAGCAGCTTAGCTGGGCCCCCAGGTGACTATGGCTACACCTTC	CASSLAGPPGDYGYTF
TRBJ2-1	few	TRBV6-2/TRBV6-3	.	TGTGCCAGCAGTTACTGGGGCGGATCCGGTGAGCAGTTCTTC	CASSYWGGSGEQFF
TRBJ2-7	.	TRBV7-9	.	TGTGCCAGCAGCTTACAGGATTTGTTGCCCTACGAGCAGTACTTC	CASSLQDLLPYEQYF
TRBJ2-1	few	TRBV20-1	.	TGCAGTGCTGACAGGGACTTGGGGAACAATGAGCAGTTCTTC	CSADRDLGNNEQFF
TRBJ2-5	.	TRBV5-1	TRBD2	TGCGCCAGCAGAACGGCTAGCGGGATCCAAGAGACCCAGTACTTC	CASRTASGIQETQYF
TRBJ1-1	many	TRBV3-1	.	TGTGCCAGCGCCCGGGGGATTTTTGAAGCTTTCTTT	CASARGIFEAFF